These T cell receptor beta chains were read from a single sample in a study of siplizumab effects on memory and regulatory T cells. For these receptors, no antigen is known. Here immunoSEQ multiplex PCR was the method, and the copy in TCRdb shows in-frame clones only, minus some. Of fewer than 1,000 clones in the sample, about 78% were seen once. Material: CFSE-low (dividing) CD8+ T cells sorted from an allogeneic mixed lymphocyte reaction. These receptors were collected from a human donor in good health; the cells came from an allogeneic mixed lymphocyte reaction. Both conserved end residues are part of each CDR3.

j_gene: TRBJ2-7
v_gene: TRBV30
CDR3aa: CASEPGLADYEQYF

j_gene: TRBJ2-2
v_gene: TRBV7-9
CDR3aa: CASTASPGELFF

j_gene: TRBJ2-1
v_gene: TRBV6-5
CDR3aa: CASSYEGNEQFF

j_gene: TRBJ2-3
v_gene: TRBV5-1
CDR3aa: CASSLMGADTQYF

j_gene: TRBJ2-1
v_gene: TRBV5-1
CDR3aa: CASSLAVSGEYNEQFF